These 7 T cell receptor beta chains originate from one sample sequenced in a study of vaccination and CD4 T cells after COVID-19. The treatment is: roughly ten-day PBMC culture with coronavirus spike peptide pools or control peptides (ViraFEST assay). At the Johns Hopkins FTIC core, DNA taken from cultured CD4+ T cells was sequenced by way of the Oncomine TCR Beta short-read assay. TCRdb re-analysed the PCR reads in MiXCR, keeping a single row per CDR3 protein. This table holds thousands of distinct CDR3 sequences, about a fifth found once. Which antigens these TCRs recognize remains unknown. The sample was CD4+ T cells from blood, cultured in vitro, taken after SARS-CoV-2 vaccination. Source of these receptors: a human donor who had recovered from COVID-19.

The chain couples TRBV25-1 to TRBJ2-2, with 7 bases fitting TRBD2. Looked up from germline, CDR1 is MGHDK and CDR2 is SYGVNS. V lost 5 bases, J lost 3 bases, and 3 bases stayed unmatched. The CDR3 is made up of 14 amino acids. CDR3 in DNA: TGTGCCAGCAGTCAGGCGGGGGACACCGGGGAGCTGTTTTTT. Its translation: CASSQAGDTGELFF.

The chain recombines TRBV4-2 with TRBJ2-5, with D possibly matching TRBD2 (5 bases). The CDR3 is made up of 16 amino acids. Trimming took 2 bases from V and 0 from J, leaving 13 bases between them. Germline V lookup: CDR1 LGHNA, CDR2 YNFKEQ. DNA for the CDR3: TGTGCCAGCAGCCAACTGAGGGAGAGGGACCAAGAGACCCAGTACTTC. Amino acids: CASSQLRERDQETQYF.

The chain links TRBV19 to TRBJ2-1; maybe TRBD2 (6 bases). Trimming cost V 3 bases and J 0 bases, with 15 bases left between them. Germline CDR1 LNHDA, CDR2 SQIVND (reference sequence). CDR3 length equals 17 residues. The CDR3, as DNA: TGTGCCAGTAGTATTACGAGGGCGGGGCGCTCCTACAATGAGCAGTTCTTC. Protein sequence: CASSITRAGRSYNEQFF.

The chain carries TRBV12-3 or TRBV12-4 and TRBJ2-7; TRBD2 matches 11 bases. Trimming at V came to 1 base and at J to 11 bases, leaving 7 bases not matched to a gene. CDR3 size: 14 residues. The CDR3 DNA reads as TGTGCCAGCAGTTTAGGACTAGCGGGGAGTACGGAGTACTTC. The encoded protein is CASSLGLAGSTEYF.

The V and J genes are TRBV2 and TRBJ1-5; weak D call: TRBD1 (5 bases). Germline V gives CDR1 SNHLY, CDR2 FYNNEI. The CDR3 is made up of 14 amino acids. The germline V and J ends were trimmed by 4 bases and 2 bases, with 9 bases remaining between them. CDR3 protein: CASSAGFGNQPQHF. The CDR3, as DNA: TGTGCCAGCAGTGCAGGGTTTGGCAATCAGCCCCAGCATTTT.

This clonotype is classed as medium-sized. This chain uses TRBV11-1 with TRBJ1-6, with a weak D call TRBD1 (6 bases). V lost 1 base, J lost 10 bases, and 11 bases lay in between. The CDR3 loop spans 14 amino acids. Germline V gene sequence: CDR1 SGHAT, CDR2 FQDESV (reference sequence). In DNA, the CDR3 is TGTGCCAGCAGCTTAGGATGGACAGCCTCACCCCTCCACTTT. As protein: CASSLGWTASPLHF.

This clonotype qualifies as medium-sized. The chain links TRBV7-3 to TRBJ1-1; the D gene is possibly TRBD1 (5 bases). Germline V gene data show CDR1 as SGHTA and CDR2 as FQGTGA. V lost 5 bases to trimming and J lost 10 bases, with 17 bases between them. The CDR3 sequence is 13 residues long. In nucleotides, the CDR3 is TGTGCCAGCAGCCCGGACCCTGGGAGGGGAGCTTTCTTT. Translating it yields CASSPDPGRGAFF.